These 5 T cell receptor beta chains were all obtained from the same sample, sequenced in a study of T cells in localized non-small cell lung cancer (dated by TCRdb to the early 2020s). Libraries were prepared through the immunoSEQ multiplex PCR assay. TCRdb's version of the immuneACCESS table is confined to in-frame rearrangements and falls short of the full clone set. An unresolved V gene accounts for under half of the shortfall where checked; the remainder is of unknown origin. This sample lists about 33,000 clones; 90% were detected once. The ten top clones hold around 4.5% of the sample. This material consisted of peripheral blood, taken before any cancer treatment. The origin of the receptors is a man aged 35-69 years with stage I lung adenocarcinoma.

This clone has just a few counts. V usage is TRBV6-5 and J usage is TRBJ2-7; 8 nucleotides align to TRBD1. The CDR3 has 14 amino acids. Trimming removed 2 bases from V and 7 bases from J; junction bases left unmatched: 7. The germline V gene has CDR1 MNHEY and CDR2 SVGAGI. CDR3 sequence reads: CASSYDRGRVEQYF. For the CDR3, the DNA is TGTGCCAGCAGTTACGACAGGGGAAGGGTTGAGCAGTACTTC.

The V gene is TRBV19, the J gene TRBJ1-2, with D hard to call. V lost 5 bases to trimming and J lost 4 bases, with 14 bases between them. The CDR3 contains 14 residues. CDR1 is LNHDA, CDR2 SQIVND, per germline (reference sequence). The DNA of the CDR3 is TGTGCCAGTAGTGCAGGACCGGGTGGCTATGGCTACACCTTC. It specifies CASSAGPGGYGYTF. Supplemented by reference TRBV19 and TRBJ1-2, the full variable domain reads DGGITQSPKYLFRKEGQNVTLSCEQNLNHDAMYWYRQDPGQGLRLIYYSQIVNDFQKGDIAEGYSVSREKKESFPLTVTSAQKNPTAFYLCASSAGPGGYGYTFGSGTRLTVV.

The V call is TRBV5-4, the J call TRBJ1-5; no definite D call. The CDR3 has 14 amino acids. The ends were cut back, 1 base at V and 2 bases at J, with 7 bases in the middle. The germline V gene has CDR1 SGHNT and CDR2 YYREEE (reference sequence). CDR3 sequence (DNA): TGTGCCAGCAGCTTGACTGGGGGCAATCAGCCCCAGCATTTT. This sequence encodes CASSLTGGNQPQHF.

The rearrangement links TRBV6-5 to TRBJ2-5; 7 positions agree with TRBD1. CDR1 and CDR2 (germline): MNHEY, SVGAGI. CDR3 size: 15 residues. J was trimmed by 1 base and V by 0 bases; bases with no gene match: 2. CDR3 sequence: CASSYSGQLQETQYF. The CDR3 DNA follows: TGTGCCAGCAGTTACTCGGGACAGCTCCAAGAGACCCAGTACTTC.

The chain couples TRBV19 to TRBJ1-1; no definite D call. Germline loops: CDR1 LNHDA, CDR2 SQIVND (reference sequence). There are 11 residues in the CDR3. Trimming left V 5 bases short and J 6 bases short, with 7 bases between. Here the CDR3 DNA reads TGTGCCAGTAGTTTCAACGCTGAAGCTTTCTTT. Translated: CASSFNAEAFF.